The 19 T cell receptor beta chains in this list originate from one sample, sequenced in a study of blood T cells in healthy people across ages. Next came a second PCR, run for 7 to 11 cycles, which used a sample-barcoded 5' primer along with a J-beta primer mix. TCRdb used MiXCR to reprocess the 5' RACE reads, holding one entry per CDR3 protein. The table lists roughly 830,000 distinct CDR3 sequences, 62% of them singletons. The sequencing sample was made of blood. The receptor set was obtained from a man younger than 40 in good health.

The chain recombines TRBV27 with TRBJ1-5, with no clear D. V lost 2 bases, J lost 2 bases, and 13 bases lay in between. The germline CDR1 and CDR2 sequences are MNHEY and SMNVEV (reference sequence). The CDR3 has 16 amino acids. The CDR3 nucleotides are TGTGCCAGCAGTTTAGTTGGGAACCTGGGCAATCAGCCCCAGCATTTT. Encoded protein: CASSLVGNLGNQPQHF.

This clonotype was recorded a few times. The chain recombines TRBV7-2 with TRBJ2-3; tentatively, D is TRBD2 (6 bases). The CDR3 consists of 14 residues. Between the trimmed V and J ends, which lost 3 bases and 2 bases, there was a span of 9 bases. The germline gives CDR1 SGHTA, CDR2 FQGNSA. The CDR3 DNA reads TGTGCCAGCAGCTTTGAGCGGGTCACAGATACGCAGTATTTT. This encodes CASSFERVTDTQYF.

This clonotype showed up just a few times. This chain connects TRBV12-3 or TRBV12-4 to TRBJ2-4; 7 bases are shared with TRBD2. The CDR3 is 16 residues long. Germline trimming cut 1 base from V and 7 bases from J; bases unmatched to any gene: 10. The CDR3 DNA reads as TGTGCCAGCAGTTTAGGCGAGGGAGGGAGAACCAACATTCAGTACTTC. As protein: CASSLGEGGRTNIQYF.

The chain recombines TRBV9 with TRBJ1-1; D gene unclear. V was shortened by 0 bases and J by 2 bases, with 11 bases between the two germline ends. The CDR3 has 15 amino acids. The germline CDR1 and CDR2 sequences are SGDLS and YYNGEE. The CDR3 DNA is TGTGCCAGCAGCGTAGACCCGGGAGGAAACACTGAAGCTTTCTTT. Protein sequence: CASSVDPGGNTEAFF.

The chain recombines TRBV7-8 with TRBJ1-4; D gene uncertain. CDR3 length: 16 amino acids. V shed 2 bases and J shed 5 bases, with 15 bases lying between them. Per germline, CDR1 SGHVS and CDR2 FQNEAQ. CDR3 DNA sequence: TGTGCCAGCAGCTTATTTGGCGGCAGGCCAAATGAAAAACTGTTTTTT. Protein: CASSLFGGRPNEKLFF.

This clonotype was detected a few times. V gene TRBV20-1 combines with J gene TRBJ2-2, with a weak D call TRBD2 (7 bases). Germline values: CDR1 DFQATT, CDR2 SNEGSKA (reference sequence). The CDR3 runs 16 residues. Trimming stripped 0 bases from V and 1 base from J, with 12 bases between. The CDR3 DNA is TGCAGTGCTAGAGACTCGGGGGGCTGGAACACCGGGGAGCTGTTTTTT. Its protein product is CSARDSGGWNTGELFF.

The chain has TRBV21-1 and TRBJ2-7; the D call in the table, TRBD1, was not verified against the DNA. TRBV21-1 corresponds to a pseudogene. The CDR3 extends over 15 amino acids. The CDR3 DNA is TGTGCCAGCAGCTCGAGCAGGGAACTGTCCTACGAGCAGTACTTC. It is translated as CASSSSRELSYEQYF.

V usage is TRBV6-1 and J usage is TRBJ2-7, with D maybe TRBD1 (5 bases). Per germline, CDR1 MNHNS and CDR2 SASEGT. Trimming left V 2 bases short and J 2 bases short, with 13 bases between. This CDR3 has 15 residues. The CDR3: CASSEPTENPYEQYF. The DNA of the CDR3 is TGTGCCAGCAGTGAACCGACAGAAAACCCCTACGAGCAGTACTTC.

The chain combines TRBV5-5 with TRBJ1-5; TRBD1 is a possible D gene (5 bases). The CDR3 is 16 residues long. Trimming stripped 1 base from V and 7 bases from J, with 18 bases between. Germline V gene lookup returns CDR1 SGHKS and CDR2 YYEKEE (reference sequence). The chain's CDR3 is CASSLSWTPHAQPQHF. The CDR3 DNA follows: TGTGCCAGCAGCTTGTCTTGGACACCTCATGCCCAGCCCCAGCATTTT.

A remark on this clonotype: One end of the junction varies from germline; a read error may be responsible. J is TRBJ2-4 and V is TRBV4-1; D might be TRBD2 (5 bases). The J call is in doubt because the DNA end fits TRBJ2-7 better. This CDR3 spans 15 amino acids. Looked up from germline, CDR1 is MGHRA and CDR2 is YSYEKL. The CDR3 sequence is CSSSQTDGVSYEQYF. The CDR3 DNA is TGCTCCAGCAGCCAAACGGACGGGGTTTCCTACGAGCAGTACTTC.

This clonotype was seen a handful of times. The chain uses TRBV28 and TRBJ2-6, with 7 bases that match TRBD1. The CDR3 contains 15 residues. Per germline, CDR1 MDHEN and CDR2 SYDVKM. Trimming removed 5 bases from V and 2 bases from J; junction bases left unmatched: 3. CDR3 amino acids: CASSTTGAGANVLTF. DNA for the CDR3: TGTGCCAGCAGTACAACAGGGGCTGGGGCCAACGTCCTGACTTTC.

V and J are TRBV2 and TRBJ2-3; 10 positions match TRBD1. With V trimmed by 7 bases and J by 4 bases, 8 bases remained unmatched. The CDR3 runs to 15 residues. Germline V gives CDR1 SNHLY, CDR2 FYNNEI. The CDR3 spells CASTETGGGPDTQYF. The DNA of the CDR3 is TGTGCCAGCACAGAGACAGGGGGCGGTCCAGATACGCAGTATTTT.

The rearrangement uses TRBV6-5 and TRBJ2-5; D may be TRBD1 or TRBD2 (5 bases each). Germline CDR1 MNHEY, CDR2 SVGAGI. The CDR3 is made up of 14 amino acids. V lost 5 bases and J lost 5, with 15 bases in between. The CDR3: CASSRGTVGETQYF. Written as DNA, the CDR3 is TGTGCCAGCAGTCGAGGGACGGTGGGGGAGACCCAGTACTTC.

Only a few counts were recorded for this clonotype. The chain links TRBV27 to TRBJ2-3, with 11 bases aligning to TRBD2. The V gene end was trimmed by 5 bases and the J gene end by 2 bases; junction bases not matched to a gene: 12. The CDR3 is made up of 18 amino acids. Germline V gene lookup returns CDR1 MNHEY and CDR2 SMNVEV (reference sequence). CDR3 sequence: CASSPGASGGPYTDTQYF. In DNA form, the CDR3 reads TGTGCCAGCAGTCCCGGCGCTAGCGGGGGGCCGTACACAGATACGCAGTATTTT.

This clonotype was picked up many times. The V call is TRBV29-1, the J call TRBJ2-3, with a tentative D call TRBD2 (5 bases). Looked up from germline, CDR1 is SQVTM and CDR2 is ANQGSEA. Trimming cost V 6 bases and J 6 bases, with 13 bases left between them. This CDR3 region has 12 residues. CDR3 sequence reads: CSVELSGDTQYF. CDR3 coding DNA: TGCAGCGTCGAATTATCGGGGGATACGCAGTATTTT.

This clonotype appeared a few times. This chain's CDR3 is CASSLGGASSTDTQYF. For the CDR3, the DNA is TGTGCCAGCAGCTTAGGGGGGGCCTCTAGCACAGATACGCAGTATTTT. The chain has TRBV7-7 and TRBJ2-3; D possibly matches TRBD1 or TRBD2 (6 bases each). V was shortened by 1 base and J by 0 bases, with 11 bases between the two germline ends. Germline CDR1 is SSHAT and CDR2 is FNYEAQ (reference sequence). The CDR3 covers 16 residues.

This clonotype was seen more than once but under ten times. The V call is TRBV29-1, the J call TRBJ2-1; 10 nucleotides line up with TRBD2. Germline-derived CDR1 and CDR2 are SQVTM and ANQGSEA. The CDR3 sequence is 15 residues long. With V trimmed by 7 bases and J by 8 bases, 14 bases remained unmatched. CDR3 nucleotide sequence: TGCAGCGCCAAGCCTACAGCGGGGGGGTTCGATGAGCAGTTCTTC. This sequence encodes CSAKPTAGGFDEQFF.

V is TRBV12-3 or TRBV12-4 and J is TRBJ1-5; the D gene is possibly TRBD1 (5 bases). The germline V and J ends were trimmed by 5 bases and 3 bases, with 14 bases remaining between them. This CDR3 contains 15 residues. The CDR3 DNA sequence: TGTGCCAGCAGTCCCCTCGTAGGGGTCAATCAGCCCCAGCATTTT. As protein: CASSPLVGVNQPQHF.

The CDR3 here is CASSTSGPYNEQFF. In DNA, the CDR3 is TGTGCCAGTAGTACGAGTGGGCCCTACAATGAGCAGTTCTTC. V usage is TRBV19 and J usage is TRBJ2-1; D is unresolved. The CDR3 is 14 amino acids. Germline lookup yields CDR1 LNHDA and CDR2 SQIVND (reference sequence). Trimming pared 4 bases from V and 2 bases from J, leaving 9 bases between.